Each of the 6 T cell receptor beta chains below was sequenced from the same sample in a study of blood T cell repertoires in COVID-19. Generated by immunoSEQ multiplex PCR, the TCRdb table keeps only in-frame clones and is missing some. The sample contains 180,000 or so clones, 75% to 90% of which appear only once. Source material: PBMCs or T cells enriched from blood (not recorded which). The receptors here all came from a woman aged 60-70 years who had recovered from COVID-19.

The genes are TRBV2 and TRBJ1-2; 7 bases line up with TRBD1. The CDR3 is 13 amino acids. CDR1 is SNHLY and CDR2 is FYNNEI in the germline V gene. V lost 6 bases, J lost 4 bases, and 5 bases stayed unmatched. DNA for the CDR3: TGTGCCAGCAGAGGGACAGCCCTCTATGGCTACACCTTC. This gives the protein CASRGTALYGYTF.

This clone was seen just once. The chain links TRBV28 to TRBJ1-1; no reliable D call. Germline V gives CDR1 MDHEN, CDR2 SYDVKM. The ends were cut back, 8 bases at V and 4 bases at J, with 17 bases in the middle. CDR3 length: 14 amino acids. The CDR3: CASSLVQRGTEAFF. As DNA, the CDR3 is TGTGCCAGCTCCCTCGTACAGCGGGGCACTGAAGCTTTCTTT.

The chain employs TRBV5-4 and TRBJ2-5; 7 bases agree with TRBD1. Germline lookup yields CDR1 SGHNT and CDR2 YYREEE (reference sequence). Trimming took 1 base from V and 4 from J; bases not matched to a gene: 4. The CDR3 loop spans 14 amino acids. Written as DNA, the CDR3 is TGTGCCAGCAGCTTGAGGGGGCCGGCAGAGACCCAGTACTTC. Amino acids: CASSLRGPAETQYF.

This clone was observed once. The rearrangement uses TRBV19 and TRBJ1-3, with unresolved D. V lost 4 bases, J lost 4 bases, and 11 bases lay in between. The germline CDR1 and CDR2 sequences are LNHDA and SQIVND (reference sequence). The length of the CDR3 is 14 residues. The DNA of the CDR3 is TGTGCCAGTAGTACCCTACGGGAAGGAAACACCATATATTTT. It yields the protein CASSTLREGNTIYF.

The chain couples TRBV5-1 to TRBJ1-1; TRBD1 is a possible D gene (5 bases). V lost 1 base and J 6 bases, leaving 13 bases between the germline ends. CDR1 and CDR2 from the germline V gene are SGHRS and YFSETQ. This CDR3 contains 14 residues. In nucleotides, the CDR3 is TGCGCCAGCAGCTTGTGGCAGGGCCCCGCTGAAGCTTTCTTT. It is translated as CASSLWQGPAEAFF.

The DNA of the CDR3 is TGTGCCTGGAGTGTACTAGGGCTAGCGGTGGATGAGCAGTTCTTC. This gives the protein CAWSVLGLAVDEQFF. The chain joins TRBV30 to TRBJ2-1; the match to TRBD2 covers 7 bases. Germline CDR1 GTSNPN, CDR2 SVGIG (reference sequence). The CDR3 contains 15 residues. J was trimmed by 8 bases and V by 0 bases; bases with no gene match: 10.